These 28 T cell receptor beta chains originate from one sample sequenced in a study of blood T cell repertoires in COVID-19. The table came from immunoSEQ multiplex PCR; TCRdb's copy has only in-frame clones and leaves some out. The sample consists of roughly 70,000 clones, about nine tenths of them appearing once. Sequencing was done on a sample of peripheral blood. These receptors originate from a human donor with active COVID-19. The donor label of this sample is uncertain.

The rearrangement joins TRBV28 to TRBJ1-2; perhaps TRBD1 as D (5 bases). Trimming stripped 7 bases from V and 3 bases from J, with 12 bases between. Germline V gene lookup returns CDR1 MDHEN and CDR2 SYDVKM. This CDR3 region has 13 residues. This CDR3 reads CASIPGSHYGYTF. As DNA, the CDR3 is TGTGCCAGCATTCCAGGGTCCCACTATGGCTACACCTTC.

The CDR3, as DNA: TGTGCCAGCAGCCTAGACGGGACAGCCGGCGGAGAGCAGTACTTC. Amino acids: CASSLDGTAGGEQYF. The V call is TRBV7-7, the J call TRBJ2-7; 7 positions agree with TRBD1. This CDR3 spans 15 amino acids. Germline lookup yields CDR1 SSHAT and CDR2 FNYEAQ (reference sequence). Trimming cost V 5 bases and J 7 bases; bases outside gene matches: 14.

This sequence joins TRBV10-1 and TRBJ2-3; unclear D gene. Germline values: CDR1 WNHNN, CDR2 SYGVQD (reference sequence). Trimming took off 5 bases at V and 1 base at J, with 10 bases between the two ends. This CDR3 is 14 amino acids long. The CDR3 loop is CASSPTHGTDTQYF. CDR3 bases: TGCGCCAGCAGTCCTACGCACGGCACAGATACGCAGTATTTT.

This clone was detected once. V is TRBV2 and J is TRBJ1-4; D ambiguous. The CDR3 spans 12 residues. Germline-derived CDR1 and CDR2 are SNHLY and FYNNEI. V was pared by 9 bases and J by 8 bases, with 13 bases between. The CDR3 nucleotides read TGTGCCAGTCGTGGCCCCGGGGAAAAACTGTTTTTT. This gives the protein CASRGPGEKLFF.

V is TRBV19 and J is TRBJ1-2; a weak D match, TRBD1 (5 bases). Trimming removed 5 bases at V and 5 bases at J, with 15 bases between. The CDR3 consists of 14 residues. Germline values: CDR1 LNHDA, CDR2 SQIVND (reference sequence). The CDR3 nucleotides are TGTGCCAGTAGTTGGGGACTGGGGGATTATGGCTACACCTTC. Its protein is CASSWGLGDYGYTF.

This chain connects TRBV18 to TRBJ2-2, with 11 bases lining up with TRBD2. This CDR3 spans 16 amino acids. The V segment lost 3 bases and the J segment 4 bases; nucleotides outside the gene matches: 4. Germline CDR1 KGHSH, CDR2 LQKENI. The CDR3 loop is CASSPGLAGVTGELFF. CDR3 sequence (DNA): TGTGCCAGCTCACCCGGACTAGCGGGTGTCACCGGGGAGCTGTTTTTT.

In this sample, this clone turned up once. The rearrangement uses TRBV19 and TRBJ2-5; D is ambiguous. V shed 3 bases and J shed 0 bases, with 8 bases lying between them. The CDR3 runs 14 residues. From germline, CDR1 is LNHDA and CDR2 SQIVND (reference sequence). The CDR3 coding sequence is TGTGCCAGTAGTATCGGGTTCGACCAAGAGACCCAGTACTTC. It yields the protein CASSIGFDQETQYF.

The chain carries TRBV6-5 and TRBJ2-1; 9 nucleotides align to TRBD2. Germline-derived CDR1 and CDR2 are MNHEY and SVGAGI. The J segment lost 6 bases and the V segment lost 2 bases, leaving 5 bases of the junction unmatched. This CDR3 spans 15 amino acids. The DNA for the CDR3 is TGTGCCAGCAGTTACCTCGCGGGAGGGATCAATGAGCAGTTCTTC. It specifies CASSYLAGGINEQFF.

The gene calls are TRBV6-1 and TRBJ2-1; perhaps TRBD2 as D (6 bases). With 2 bases removed from V and 3 bases from J, the gap between germline ends came to 23 bases. The CDR3 covers 19 residues. From germline, CDR1 is MNHNS and CDR2 SASEGT. The CDR3 reads CASSEYPIYTPGDYNEQFF. In DNA, the CDR3 is TGTGCCAGCAGTGAATATCCTATCTATACTCCGGGAGACTACAATGAGCAGTTCTTC.

J is TRBJ2-2 and V is TRBV5-1; 7 bases map to TRBD2. Germline-derived CDR1 and CDR2 are SGHRS and YFSETQ. Unmatched junction bases numbered 5, after V lost 3 bases and J lost 3 bases. This CDR3 has 15 residues. This CDR3 reads CASSSRTSDTGELFF. The CDR3 coding sequence is TGCGCCAGCAGCTCCCGGACTAGTGACACCGGGGAGCTGTTTTTT.

This rearrangement joins TRBV5-4 to TRBJ2-2; 7 bases map to TRBD2. The CDR3 spans 16 residues. With 2 bases clipped from V and 4 bases from J, the junction kept 8 bases outside the gene matches. The germline gives CDR1 SGHNT, CDR2 YYREEE (reference sequence). The CDR3 sequence is CASSFRARGGTGELFF. Here the CDR3 DNA reads TGTGCCAGCAGCTTCCGGGCCCGCGGGGGCACCGGGGAGCTGTTTTTT.

This chain joins TRBV7-9 and TRBJ2-1; 8 bases agree with TRBD2. Germline-derived CDR1 and CDR2 are SEHNR and FQNEAQ (reference sequence). The V and J ends lost 1 base and 5 bases, in that order; junction bases with no gene match: 7. The CDR3 sequence is 16 residues long. The CDR3 DNA sequence: TGTGCCAGCAGCTTAGATATGGCAGCGGGAGACAATGAGCAGTTCTTC. Protein sequence: CASSLDMAAGDNEQFF.

The sample holds one count of this clone. The chain joins TRBV30 to TRBJ2-3, with 11 bases identical to TRBD2. The CDR3 extends over 17 amino acids. V was pared by 0 bases and J by 4 bases, with 9 bases of the junction left unmatched. Germline V gene lookup returns CDR1 GTSNPN and CDR2 SVGIG (reference sequence). CDR3 in amino acids: CAWSVGASGRPADTQYF. The DNA of the CDR3 is TGTGCCTGGAGTGTAGGGGCTAGCGGGAGGCCTGCAGATACGCAGTATTTT.

V is TRBV28 and J is TRBJ1-1; no reliable D call. V lost 6 bases to trimming and J lost 10 bases, with 12 bases between them. CDR1 and CDR2 (germline): MDHEN, SYDVKM. The CDR3 loop spans 11 amino acids. Here the CDR3 reads CASRSRHRAFF. CDR3 bases: TGTGCCAGCAGAAGCAGGCACCGAGCTTTCTTT.

This rearrangement joins TRBV18 to TRBJ2-2; D is unclear. CDR1 is KGHSH and CDR2 is LQKENI in the germline V gene. Trimming removed 3 bases from V and 0 bases from J, with 5 bases in between. There are 14 residues in the CDR3. The CDR3 region has the DNA TGTGCCAGCTCACCTTACACGAACACCGGGGAGCTGTTTTTT. Its translation: CASSPYTNTGELFF.

This chain joins TRBV6-5 and TRBJ2-6; D remains ambiguous. V lost 5 bases, J lost 0 bases, and 8 bases lay in between. Germline loops: CDR1 MNHEY, CDR2 SVGAGI. The CDR3 sequence is 15 residues long. DNA for the CDR3: TGTGCCAGCAGTCCGCGGTACTCTGGGGCCAACGTCCTGACTTTC. Amino acid sequence: CASSPRYSGANVLTF.

The V and J genes are TRBV27 and TRBJ2-2; 9 nucleotides align to TRBD2. J gave up 2 bases and V 6 bases, and 4 bases lay outside the gene matches. From germline, CDR1 is MNHEY and CDR2 SMNVEV (reference sequence). The CDR3 covers 15 residues. This chain's CDR3 is CASSGLALNTGELFF. In nucleotides, the CDR3 is TGTGCCAGCAGCGGACTAGCGTTAAACACCGGGGAGCTGTTTTTT.

The genes are TRBV18 and TRBJ2-7; TRBD2 is a possible D gene (5 bases). Trimming cost V 3 bases and J 4 bases, with 10 bases left between them. The germline gives CDR1 KGHSH, CDR2 LQKENI. The CDR3 totals 13 residues. The CDR3 protein is CASSPDGEYEQYF. CDR3 nucleotide sequence: TGTGCCAGCTCACCGGACGGGGAATACGAGCAGTACTTC.

This clone was observed a few times. The V call is TRBV28, the J call TRBJ2-7; 11 bases agree with TRBD2. Trimming removed 7 bases from V and 0 bases from J; junction bases left unmatched: 8. Looked up from germline, CDR1 is MDHEN and CDR2 is SYDVKM. The CDR3 extends over 16 amino acids. As DNA, the CDR3 is TGTGCCAGCACCAAGGGACTAGCGGTTATCTCCTACGAGCAGTACTTC. Encoded protein: CASTKGLAVISYEQYF.

V and J are TRBV19 and TRBJ2-7; D may be TRBD1 (6 bases). V dropped 4 bases and J dropped 8 bases, with 18 bases sitting between them. Germline V gene data show CDR1 as LNHDA and CDR2 as SQIVND (reference sequence). The CDR3 is 14 residues long. CDR3 DNA sequence: TGTGCCAGTAGTACAGGGGACCATTTCATGAAGCAGTACTTC. Translation gives CASSTGDHFMKQYF. The whole variable domain, filled in from reference TRBV19 and TRBJ2-7, reads DGGITQSPKYLFRKEGQNVTLSCEQNLNHDAMYWYRQDPGQGLRLIYYSQIVNDFQKGDIAEGYSVSREKKESFPLTVTSAQKNPTAFYLCASSTGDHFMKQYFGPGTRLTVT.

The chain has TRBV29-1 and TRBJ2-1; TRBD2 matches 11 bases. Trimming at V came to 5 bases and at J to 0 bases, leaving 12 bases not matched to a gene. The germline V gene encodes CDR1 SQVTM and CDR2 ANQGSEA. This CDR3 has 18 residues. CDR3 sequence: CSVTSGSNSRSSYNEQFF. CDR3 DNA sequence: TGCAGCGTTACTAGCGGGAGTAACTCAAGAAGCTCCTACAATGAGCAGTTCTTC.

The rearrangement joins TRBV5-4 to TRBJ2-7; no definite D call. Trimming took off 3 bases at V and 2 bases at J, with 9 bases between the two ends. The CDR3 has 13 residues. Germline V CDR1 and CDR2: SGHNT, YYREEE (reference sequence). CDR3 in DNA: TGTGCCAGCAGCTCAAACTTGGCCTACGAGCAGTACTTC. Translation: CASSSNLAYEQYF.

The chain couples TRBV19 to TRBJ1-2, with D possibly being TRBD1 (6 bases). V lost 3 bases, J lost 5 bases, and 16 bases lay in between. This CDR3 is built from 15 residues. Germline V gene data show CDR1 as LNHDA and CDR2 as SQIVND (reference sequence). The CDR3 spells CASSIGLGARYGYTF. In DNA form, the CDR3 reads TGTGCCAGTAGTATTGGATTGGGGGCCAGATATGGCTACACCTTC.

The V and J genes are TRBV28 and TRBJ1-1, with D hard to call. There are 11 residues in the CDR3. The germline V gene encodes CDR1 MDHEN and CDR2 SYDVKM. V was trimmed by 10 bases and J by 4 bases, leaving 10 bases between them. DNA for the CDR3: TGTGCCACTACGACTGGCACTGAAGCTTTCTTT. Translation: CATTTGTEAFF.

The V and J genes are TRBV9 and TRBJ2-7, with D possibly TRBD1 on 6 matching bases. V lost 0 bases, J lost 6 bases, and 7 bases lay in between. This CDR3 has 12 amino acids. Germline V gene data show CDR1 as SGDLS and CDR2 as YYNGEE. The CDR3 sequence: CASSVVGGEQYF. Written as DNA, the CDR3 is TGTGCCAGCAGCGTAGTAGGGGGCGAGCAGTACTTC.

The V call is TRBV2, the J call TRBJ2-7, with 9 positions matching TRBD2. Germline CDR1 and CDR2: SNHLY and FYNNEI. This CDR3 spans 13 amino acids. CDR3 nucleotide sequence: TGTGCCAGCAGTGAAGCCCCCGGGACTAGCTCTGGGGTC. This sequence encodes CASSEAPGTSSGV.

This clone was detected only once. The chain joins TRBV28 to TRBJ1-6, with 7 bases that match TRBD1. The CDR3 loop spans 16 amino acids. The ends lost 9 bases at V and 9 bases at J; junction bases unmatched: 17. Germline assignment: CDR1 MDHEN and CDR2 SYDVKM. This chain's CDR3 is CASYSPGAGGISPLHF. In nucleotides, the CDR3 is TGTGCCAGTTATTCGCCGGGGGCAGGGGGAATTTCACCCCTCCACTTT.

This chain uses TRBV28 with TRBJ1-3; TRBD1 matches at 7 bases. With 5 bases clipped from V and 4 bases from J, the junction kept 2 bases outside the gene matches. The CDR3 extends over 13 amino acids. Germline CDR1 and CDR2: MDHEN and SYDVKM. The CDR3 DNA is TGTGCCAGCAGTCCGGGACAGGGAAACACCATATATTTT. It yields the protein CASSPGQGNTIYF.